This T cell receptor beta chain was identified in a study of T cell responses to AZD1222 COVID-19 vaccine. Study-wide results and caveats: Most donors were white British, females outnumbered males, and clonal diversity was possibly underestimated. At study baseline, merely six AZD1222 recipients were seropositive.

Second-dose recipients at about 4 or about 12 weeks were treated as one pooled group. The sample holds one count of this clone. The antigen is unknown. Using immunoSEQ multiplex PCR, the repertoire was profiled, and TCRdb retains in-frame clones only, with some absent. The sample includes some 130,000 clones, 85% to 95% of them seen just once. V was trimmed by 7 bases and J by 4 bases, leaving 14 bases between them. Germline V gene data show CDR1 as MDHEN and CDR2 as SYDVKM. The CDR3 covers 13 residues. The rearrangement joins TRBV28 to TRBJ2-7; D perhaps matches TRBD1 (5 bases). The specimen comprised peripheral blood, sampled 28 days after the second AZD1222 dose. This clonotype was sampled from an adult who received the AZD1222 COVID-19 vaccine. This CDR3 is CASIQGRRYEQYF. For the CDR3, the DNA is TGTGCCAGCATCCAGGGTCGTCGGTACGAGCAGTACTTC.